The sequence of this T cell receptor (beta chain) was determined in a study of lymphopenia after photon versus proton radiotherapy. Study-wide findings and caveats: After the lymphocyte nadir, photon-treated repertoires showed oligoclonal expansion, especially of CD8+ Temra cells. Larger post-nadir TCR diversity loss correlated inversely with survival in deceased patients.

The CDR3 totals 15 residues. Germline-derived CDR1 and CDR2 are PRHDT and FYEKMQ (reference sequence). V was pared by 4 bases and J by 3 bases, with 3 bases of the junction left unmatched. Regarding this clone: Its antigen remains unknown.

Assay: immunoSEQ multiplex PCR; the TCRdb copy retains only in-frame clones and omits some. The sample has 150,000 to 200,000 clones, about nine tenths seen once; the top ten hold approximately 4.8%. This sequence joins TRBV13 and TRBJ2-7; TRBD2 matches at 13 bases. The origin of this receptor is a man in his forties or fifties with gastric cancer. The sequencing here drew on peripheral blood, taken from a patient treated with photon-based radiotherapy. Here the CDR3 DNA reads TGTGCCAGCAGCTCCAGACTAGCGGGAGGCTACGAGCAGTACTTC. Translated: CASSSRLAGGYEQYF.